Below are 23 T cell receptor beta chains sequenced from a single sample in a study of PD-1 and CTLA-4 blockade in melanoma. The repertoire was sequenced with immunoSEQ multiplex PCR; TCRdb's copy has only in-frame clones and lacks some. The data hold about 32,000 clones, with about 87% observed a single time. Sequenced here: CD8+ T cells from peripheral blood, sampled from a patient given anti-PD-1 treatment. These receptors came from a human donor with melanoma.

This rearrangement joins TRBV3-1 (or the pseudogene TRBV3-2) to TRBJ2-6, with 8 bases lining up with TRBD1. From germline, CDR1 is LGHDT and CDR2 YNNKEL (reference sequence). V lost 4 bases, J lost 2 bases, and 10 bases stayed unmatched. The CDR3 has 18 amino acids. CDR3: CASSPNGQGATGANVLTF. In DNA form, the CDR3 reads TGTGCCAGCAGCCCCAACGGGCAGGGGGCGACTGGGGCCAACGTCCTGACTTTC.

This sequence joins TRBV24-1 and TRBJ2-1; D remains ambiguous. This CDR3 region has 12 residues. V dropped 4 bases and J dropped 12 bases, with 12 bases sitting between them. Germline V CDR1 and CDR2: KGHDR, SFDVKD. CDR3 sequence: CATSDPVAGQFF. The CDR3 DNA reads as TGTGCCACCAGTGACCCGGTGGCTGGGCAGTTCTTC.

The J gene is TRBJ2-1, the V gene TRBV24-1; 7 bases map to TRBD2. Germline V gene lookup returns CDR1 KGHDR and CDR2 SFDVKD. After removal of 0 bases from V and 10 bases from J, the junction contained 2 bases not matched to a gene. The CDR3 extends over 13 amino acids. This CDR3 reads CATSDLGGDEQFF. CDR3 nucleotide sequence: TGTGCCACCAGTGATTTGGGGGGGGACGAGCAGTTCTTC.

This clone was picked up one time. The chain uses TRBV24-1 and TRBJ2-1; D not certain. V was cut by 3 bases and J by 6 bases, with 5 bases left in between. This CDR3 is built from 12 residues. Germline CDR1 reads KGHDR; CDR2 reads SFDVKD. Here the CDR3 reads CATSDMSNEQFF. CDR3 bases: TGTGCCACCAGTGATATGAGCAATGAGCAGTTCTTC.

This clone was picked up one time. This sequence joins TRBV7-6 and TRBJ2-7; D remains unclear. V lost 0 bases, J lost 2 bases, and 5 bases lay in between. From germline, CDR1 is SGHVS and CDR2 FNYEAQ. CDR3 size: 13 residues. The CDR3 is CASSLADTYEQYF. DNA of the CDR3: TGTGCCAGCAGCTTAGCAGATACCTACGAGCAGTACTTC.

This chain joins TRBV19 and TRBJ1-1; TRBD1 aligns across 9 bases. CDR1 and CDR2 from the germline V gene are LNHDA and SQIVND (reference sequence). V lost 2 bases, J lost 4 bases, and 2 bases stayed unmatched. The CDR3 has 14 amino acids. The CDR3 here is CASSITGGSTEAFF. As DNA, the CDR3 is TGTGCCAGTAGTATAACAGGGGGCTCCACTGAAGCTTTCTTT.

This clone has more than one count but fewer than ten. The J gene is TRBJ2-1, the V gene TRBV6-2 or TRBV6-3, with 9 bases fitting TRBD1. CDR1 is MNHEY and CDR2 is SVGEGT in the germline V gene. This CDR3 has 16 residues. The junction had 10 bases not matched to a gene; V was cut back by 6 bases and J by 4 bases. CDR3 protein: CASSNTGGDPYNEQFF. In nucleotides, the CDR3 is TGTGCCAGCAGCAACACAGGGGGCGATCCTTACAATGAGCAGTTCTTC.

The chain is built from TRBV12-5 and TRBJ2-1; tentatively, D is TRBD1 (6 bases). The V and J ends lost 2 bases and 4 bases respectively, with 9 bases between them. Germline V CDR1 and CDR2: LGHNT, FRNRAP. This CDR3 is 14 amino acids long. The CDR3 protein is CASGLTGLYNEQFF. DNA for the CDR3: TGTGCTAGTGGTTTGACAGGGTTGTACAATGAGCAGTTCTTC.

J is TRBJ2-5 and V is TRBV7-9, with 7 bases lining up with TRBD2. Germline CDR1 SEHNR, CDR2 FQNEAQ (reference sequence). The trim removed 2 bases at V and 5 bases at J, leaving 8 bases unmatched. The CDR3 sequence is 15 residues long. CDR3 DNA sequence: TGTGCCAGCAGCTTAACAGCGGGGACCGGGGAGACCCAGTACTTC. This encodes CASSLTAGTGETQYF.

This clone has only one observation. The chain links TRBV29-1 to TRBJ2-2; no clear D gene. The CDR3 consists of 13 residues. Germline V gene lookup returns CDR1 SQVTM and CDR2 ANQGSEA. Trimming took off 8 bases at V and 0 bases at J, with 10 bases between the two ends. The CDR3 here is CSSQYANTGELFF. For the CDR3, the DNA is TGCAGCTCCCAGTACGCGAACACCGGGGAGCTGTTTTTT.

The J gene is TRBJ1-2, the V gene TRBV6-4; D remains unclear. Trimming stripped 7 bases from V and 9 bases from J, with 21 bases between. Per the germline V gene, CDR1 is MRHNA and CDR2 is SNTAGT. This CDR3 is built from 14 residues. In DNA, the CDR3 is TGTGCCAGCACCCAGGATTCGGGGTACGGTAGCTACACCTTC. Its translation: CASTQDSGYGSYTF.

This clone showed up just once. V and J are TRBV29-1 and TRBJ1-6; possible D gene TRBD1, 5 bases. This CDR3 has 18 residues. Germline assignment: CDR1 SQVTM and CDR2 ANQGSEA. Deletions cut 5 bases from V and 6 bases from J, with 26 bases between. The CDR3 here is CSVSDLSGDGHSNSPLHF. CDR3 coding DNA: TGCAGCGTTTCGGACCTCTCGGGGGACGGACACAGTAATTCACCCCTCCACTTT.

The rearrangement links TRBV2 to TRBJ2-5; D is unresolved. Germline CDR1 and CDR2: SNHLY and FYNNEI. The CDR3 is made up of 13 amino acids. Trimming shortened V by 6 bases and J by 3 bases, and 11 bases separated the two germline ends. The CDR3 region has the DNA TGTGCCAGCAGAGGATCATGGGAAGAGACCCAGTACTTC. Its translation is CASRGSWEETQYF.

The CDR3 sequence: CASSFLESGRDGYTF. CDR3 DNA: TGTGCCAGCAGCTTTCTTGAGTCGGGCCGGGATGGCTACACCTTC. The chain is built from TRBV7-9 and TRBJ1-2; no clear D. Between the trimmed V and J ends, which lost 3 bases and 6 bases, there was a span of 17 bases. Germline loops: CDR1 SEHNR, CDR2 FQNEAQ (reference sequence). The CDR3 consists of 15 residues.

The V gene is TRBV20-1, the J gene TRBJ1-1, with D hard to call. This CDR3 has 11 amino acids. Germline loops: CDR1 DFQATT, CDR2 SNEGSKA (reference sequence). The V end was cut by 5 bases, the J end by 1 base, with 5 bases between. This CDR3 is CSAPWNTEAFF. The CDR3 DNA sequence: TGCAGTGCTCCCTGGAACACTGAAGCTTTCTTT.

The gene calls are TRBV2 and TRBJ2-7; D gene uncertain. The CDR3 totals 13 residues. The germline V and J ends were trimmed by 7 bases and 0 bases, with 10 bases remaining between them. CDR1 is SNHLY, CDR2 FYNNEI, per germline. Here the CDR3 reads CASIVPSSYEQYF. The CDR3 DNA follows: TGTGCCAGCATCGTCCCAAGCTCCTACGAGCAGTACTTC.

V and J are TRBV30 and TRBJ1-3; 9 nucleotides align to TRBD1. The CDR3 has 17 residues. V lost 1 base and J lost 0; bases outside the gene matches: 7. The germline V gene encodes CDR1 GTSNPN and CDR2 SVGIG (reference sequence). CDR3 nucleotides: TGTGCCTGGAGTGGGTTCGACAGGGGGGACTCTGGAAACACCATATATTTT. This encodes CAWSGFDRGDSGNTIYF.

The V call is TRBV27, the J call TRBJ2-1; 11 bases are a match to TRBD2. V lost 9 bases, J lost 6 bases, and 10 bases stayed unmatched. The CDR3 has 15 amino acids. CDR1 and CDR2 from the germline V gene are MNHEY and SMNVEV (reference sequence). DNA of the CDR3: TGTGCCAGTTGCCGACTAGCGGGGCTTACCAATGAGCAGTTCTTC. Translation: CASCRLAGLTNEQFF.

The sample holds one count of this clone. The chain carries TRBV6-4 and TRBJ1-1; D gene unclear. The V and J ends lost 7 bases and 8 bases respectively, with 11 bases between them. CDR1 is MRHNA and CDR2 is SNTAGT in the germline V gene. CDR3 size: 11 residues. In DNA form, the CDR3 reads TGTGCCAGCAACGACATGGGAGAAGCTTTCTTT. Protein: CASNDMGEAFF.

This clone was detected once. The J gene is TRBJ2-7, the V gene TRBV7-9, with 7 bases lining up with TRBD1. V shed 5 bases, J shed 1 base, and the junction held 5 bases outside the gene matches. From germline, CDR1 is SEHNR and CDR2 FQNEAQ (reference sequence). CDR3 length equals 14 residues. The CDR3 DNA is TGTGCCAGCAGCCAACGGGGACAGTCCTACGAGCAGTACTTC. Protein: CASSQRGQSYEQYF.

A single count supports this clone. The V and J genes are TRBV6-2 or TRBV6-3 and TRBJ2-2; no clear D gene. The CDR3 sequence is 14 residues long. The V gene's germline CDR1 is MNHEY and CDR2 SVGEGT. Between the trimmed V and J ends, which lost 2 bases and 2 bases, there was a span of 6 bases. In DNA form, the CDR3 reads TGTGCCAGCAGTTACCGGGCCAACACCGGGGAGCTGTTTTTT. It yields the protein CASSYRANTGELFF.

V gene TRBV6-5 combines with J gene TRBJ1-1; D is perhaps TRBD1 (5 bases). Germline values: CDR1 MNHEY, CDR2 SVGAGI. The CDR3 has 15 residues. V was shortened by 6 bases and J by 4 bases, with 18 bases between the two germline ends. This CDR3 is CASRPFSGSGTEAFF. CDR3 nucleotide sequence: TGTGCCAGCAGGCCCTTCTCAGGGTCGGGCACTGAAGCTTTCTTT.

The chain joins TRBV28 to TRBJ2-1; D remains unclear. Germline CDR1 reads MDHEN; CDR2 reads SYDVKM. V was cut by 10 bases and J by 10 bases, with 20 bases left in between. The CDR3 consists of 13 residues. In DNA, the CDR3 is TGTGCCACCCTAACAGAACAAACTTGGGAGCAGTTCTTC. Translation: CATLTEQTWEQFF.